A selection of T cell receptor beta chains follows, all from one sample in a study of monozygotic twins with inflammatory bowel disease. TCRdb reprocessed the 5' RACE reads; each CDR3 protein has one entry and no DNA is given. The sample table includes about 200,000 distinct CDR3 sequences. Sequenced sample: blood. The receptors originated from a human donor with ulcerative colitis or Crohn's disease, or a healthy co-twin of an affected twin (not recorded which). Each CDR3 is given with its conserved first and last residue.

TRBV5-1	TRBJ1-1	CASSWGVGTGRGTEAFF
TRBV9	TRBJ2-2	CASSVGLPSGELFF
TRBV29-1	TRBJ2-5	CSVVSVGETQYF
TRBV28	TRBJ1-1	CASKVGNTEAFF
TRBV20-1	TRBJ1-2	CSARTTVTQGIVPPYGYTF
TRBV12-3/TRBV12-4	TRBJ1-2	CASSYSDTANYGYTF
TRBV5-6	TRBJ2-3	CASSLPRGGSTDTQYF
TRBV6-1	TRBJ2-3	CASSGGVADTQYF
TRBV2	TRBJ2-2	CASRPSGANTGELFF
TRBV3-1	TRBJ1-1	CDSSQGGGHTEAFF
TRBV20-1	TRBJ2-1	CSATSRDFYNEQFF
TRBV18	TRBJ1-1	CASSPPDKPAEAFF
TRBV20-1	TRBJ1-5	CSAPKGPNQPQHF
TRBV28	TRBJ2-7	CASSLGTVIAYEQYF
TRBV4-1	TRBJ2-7	CASSLDGLSYEQYF
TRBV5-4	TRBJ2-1	CASSLKQESYNEQFF
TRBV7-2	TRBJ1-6	CASSHVPIGFDNSPLHF
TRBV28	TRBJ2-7	CASSSGPPSYEQYF
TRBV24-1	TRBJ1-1	CATSDLPKGGVTEAFF
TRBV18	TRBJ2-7	CASSPSDSNYEQHF
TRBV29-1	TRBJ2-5	CSGGLAETQYF
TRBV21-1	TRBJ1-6	CASSSLRVASPLHF
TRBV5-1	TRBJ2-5	CASSDTGRLETQYF
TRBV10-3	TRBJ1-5	CAISDQRNQPQHF
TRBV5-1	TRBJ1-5	CASRLTGNPNQPQHF
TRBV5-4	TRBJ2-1	CASSLRDRAYNEQFF
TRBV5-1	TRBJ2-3	CASSRDHSTDTQYF
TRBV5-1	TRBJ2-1	CASSKDNSYNEQFF
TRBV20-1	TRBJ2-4	CSATRTSRMGIQYF
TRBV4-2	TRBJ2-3	CASSPGTSEDTQYF
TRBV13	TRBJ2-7	CASTPISAGGPYEQYF
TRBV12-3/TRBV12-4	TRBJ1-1	CASTLQDNTEAFF
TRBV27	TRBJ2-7	CASRKMGEQYF
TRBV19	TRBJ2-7	CASSIDRTFSYEQYF
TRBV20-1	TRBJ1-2	CSARETGALNYGYTF
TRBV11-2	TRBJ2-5	CASRLQGAAIGETQYF
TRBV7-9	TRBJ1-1	CASSLHGTPKGEAFF
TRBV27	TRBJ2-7	CASSFGLAGAYEQYF
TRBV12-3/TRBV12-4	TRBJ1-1	CASSLGPGGPEAFF
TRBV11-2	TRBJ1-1	CASSLGRGGEAFF
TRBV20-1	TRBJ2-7	CSASRLGPYEQYF